Below, 24 T cell receptor beta chains from the same sample are listed, as sequenced in a study of post-analysis software for immune sequencing data. Whole-study results and caveats: Comparison of patients with controls showed five TRBV segments more frequent in patients, TRBV5-6, TRBV5-1 and TRBV20-1 among them.

Unique-molecular-identifier-tagged TCR beta cDNA libraries were used. Via MiXCR, TCRdb re-called the PCR reads, giving one row per CDR3 protein. The table includes hundreds of thousands of distinct CDR3 sequences, more than 50% detected once. These receptors have no identified antigens. Sequenced material: blood. The receptors were sampled from a girl aged 2 to 9 with multiple sclerosis.

The rearrangement uses TRBV6-4 and TRBJ1-1; the D is unclear. Germline V gene lookup returns CDR1 MRHNA and CDR2 SNTAGT. This CDR3 is built from 14 residues. V gave up 3 bases and J gave up 1 base, with 9 bases separating them. The DNA of the CDR3 is TGTGCCAGCAGTGATCGGGCGGAGAACACTGAAGCTTTCTTT. This gives the protein CASSDRAENTEAFF.

This clonotype was seen a few times. The V and J genes are TRBV5-1 and TRBJ1-2; TRBD1 might be the D (5 bases). Per the germline V gene, CDR1 is SGHRS and CDR2 is YFSETQ. The CDR3 has 14 residues. Trimming cost V 4 bases and J 1 base, with 11 bases left between them. The chain's CDR3 is CASSRQGDNYGYTF. For the CDR3, the DNA is TGCGCCAGCAGCCGGCAGGGTGATAACTATGGCTACACCTTC.

V is TRBV29-1 and J is TRBJ2-5, with D perhaps given as TRBD1 or TRBD2 (6 bases each). With the DNA end fitting TRBJ2-7 better, the J assignment may be wrong. CDR1 and CDR2 from the germline V gene are SQVTM and ANQGSEA. This CDR3 is built from 12 residues. The CDR3 is CSVEGVGYEQYF. CDR3 DNA sequence: TGCAGCGTGGAGGGGGTGGGCTACGAGCAGTACTTC.

The chain carries TRBV24-1 and TRBJ2-7, with D possibly TRBD1 on 5 matching bases. The CDR3 sequence is 14 residues long. CDR1 and CDR2 from the germline V gene are KGHDR and SFDVKD. V was trimmed by 12 bases and J by 2 bases, leaving 19 bases between them. The CDR3 spells CAASCRVKPYEQYF. The CDR3 DNA is TGTGCCGCATCGTGCAGGGTAAAGCCCTACGAGCAGTACTTC.

The V gene is TRBV27, the J gene TRBJ2-7, with unresolved D. Germline assignment: CDR1 MNHEY and CDR2 SMNVEV (reference sequence). Trimming removed 9 bases from V and 0 bases from J, with 15 bases in between. This CDR3 is built from 14 residues. The CDR3 sequence: CASSPNGLSYEQYF. In DNA form, the CDR3 reads TGTGCCAGTTCCCCCAACGGTCTCTCCTACGAGCAGTACTTC.

The chain couples TRBV5-1 to TRBJ2-7, with D possibly TRBD2 on 6 matching bases. This CDR3 contains 16 residues. Germline CDR1 and CDR2: SGHRS and YFSETQ. V dropped 0 bases and J dropped 3 bases, with 16 bases sitting between them. CDR3 in amino acids: CASSLDGRDYGYEQYF. CDR3 nucleotide sequence: TGCGCCAGCAGCTTGGACGGGCGGGATTATGGCTACGAGCAGTACTTC. Filled out from reference TRBV5-1 and TRBJ2-7, the complete variable domain reads KAGVTQTPRYLIKTRGQQVTLSCSPISGHRSVSWYQQTPGQGLQFLFEYFSETQRNKGNFPGRFSGRQFSNSRSEMNVSTLELGDSALYLCASSLDGRDYGYEQYFGPGTRLTVT.

V is TRBV6-5 and J is TRBJ1-1, with no clear D. Germline CDR1 MNHEY, CDR2 SVGAGI. The CDR3 extends over 16 amino acids. V was clipped by 0 bases and J by 0 bases, with 11 bases between them. CDR3 amino acids: CASSYSMGHMNTEAFF. The DNA of the CDR3 is TGTGCCAGCAGTTACTCGATGGGCCACATGAACACTGAAGCTTTCTTT.

This clonotype was observed a few times. The rearrangement uses TRBV7-2 and TRBJ2-5; D may be TRBD1 or TRBD2 (5 bases each). The CDR3 extends over 15 amino acids. The ends were cut back, 2 bases at V and 1 base at J, with 11 bases in the middle. Germline V lookup: CDR1 SGHTA, CDR2 FQGNSA. CDR3 residues: CASSLFGAAQETQYF. CDR3 nucleotides: TGTGCCAGCAGCTTATTCGGGGCTGCCCAAGAGACCCAGTACTTC.

V gene TRBV29-1 combines with J gene TRBJ1-2; 7 nucleotides align to TRBD1. J lost 7 bases, V lost 7 bases, and 12 bases had no gene match. Germline CDR1 and CDR2: SQVTM and ANQGSEA. CDR3 length: 13 residues. CDR3 in amino acids: CSAPTGNIIGYTF. CDR3 nucleotide sequence: TGCAGCGCCCCGACAGGGAATATAATTGGCTACACCTTC.

This rearrangement joins TRBV27 to TRBJ2-7; the D gene is possibly TRBD2 (6 bases). Trimming pared 4 bases from V and 2 bases from J, leaving 15 bases between. The CDR3 covers 15 residues. CDR1 is MNHEY, CDR2 SMNVEV, per germline (reference sequence). For the CDR3, the DNA is TGTGCCAGCAGTTCGGCGGGACTGCCTGCCTACGAGCAGTACTTC. Translating gives CASSSAGLPAYEQYF.

The chain employs TRBV20-1 and TRBJ2-1; 7 bases are a match to TRBD2. This CDR3 comprises 15 residues. Germline assignment: CDR1 DFQATT and CDR2 SNEGSKA (reference sequence). With V trimmed by 1 base and J by 1 base, 4 bases remained unmatched. DNA for the CDR3: TGCAGTGCTAGAGTCTGGGGGGGGTCCTACAATGAGCAGTTCTTC. Translation gives CSARVWGGSYNEQFF.

This clonotype was picked up a small number of times. This rearrangement joins TRBV5-1 to TRBJ2-7, with 8 bases aligning to TRBD1. From germline, CDR1 is SGHRS and CDR2 YFSETQ. V was pared by 4 bases and J by 2 bases, with 5 bases of the junction left unmatched. The CDR3 totals 14 residues. The CDR3 nucleotides read TGCGCCAGCAGCGAGGACAGGGCCCCCTACGAGCAGTACTTC. This codes for CASSEDRAPYEQYF.

The chain combines TRBV29-1 with TRBJ2-3; 7 bases map to TRBD1. Germline-derived CDR1 and CDR2 are SQVTM and ANQGSEA. This CDR3 has 17 amino acids. Unmatched junction bases numbered 17, after V lost 5 bases and J lost 3 bases. The chain's CDR3 is CSVRPLRAGGSTDTQYF. In DNA, the CDR3 is TGCAGCGTTCGTCCCCTAAGGGCAGGGGGAAGTACAGATACGCAGTATTTT.

This clonotype was found a few times. The CDR3 sequence is CASSPPGGTGYNEQFF. The DNA of the CDR3 is TGTGCCAGCAGCCCTCCGGGGGGCACGGGTTACAATGAGCAGTTCTTC. The chain couples TRBV7-2 to TRBJ2-1, with D possibly being TRBD2 (7 bases). Germline V gives CDR1 SGHTA, CDR2 FQGNSA. This CDR3 is built from 16 residues. The germline V and J ends were trimmed by 5 bases and 4 bases, with 18 bases remaining between them. Looking up the rest from reference TRBV7-2 and TRBJ2-1 gives the full variable domain: GAGVSQSPSNKVTEKGKDVELRCDPISGHTALYWYRQSLGQGLEFLIYFQGNSAPDKSGLPSDRFSAERTGGSVSTLTIQRTQQEDSAVYLCASSPPGGTGYNEQFFGPGTRLTVL.

The rearrangement uses TRBV6-1 and TRBJ2-1; D is perhaps TRBD2 (6 bases). CDR3 length: 16 amino acids. Germline CDR1 reads MNHNS; CDR2 reads SASEGT. Trimming removed 0 bases at V and 5 bases at J, with 14 bases between. As DNA, the CDR3 is TGTGCCAGCAGTGAAGCTGTGGGGGGAACGGACAATGAGCAGTTCTTC. This translates into CASSEAVGGTDNEQFF.

This clonotype was found a few times. The rearrangement links TRBV7-3 to TRBJ2-1; 8 bases line up with TRBD1. The CDR3 runs to 15 residues. Germline CDR1 and CDR2: SGHTA and FQGTGA. V shed 5 bases, J shed 8 bases, and the junction held 11 bases outside the gene matches. CDR3 nucleotide sequence: TGTGCCAGCAGCCCCCCCGACAGGGGATACGATGAGCAGTTCTTC. Protein: CASSPPDRGYDEQFF. Based on the CDR3 plus reference TRBV7-3 and TRBJ2-1, the full variable domain is GAGVSQTPSNKVTEKGKYVELRCDPISGHTALYWYRQSLGQGPEFLIYFQGTGAADDSGLPNDRFFAVRPEGSVSTLKIQRTERGDSAVYLCASSPPDRGYDEQFFGPGTRLTVL.

CDR3 DNA sequence: TGCAGTGCCCCAGGGGGACCTACTGAAGCTTTCTTT. Encoded protein: CSAPGGPTEAFF. This chain joins TRBV20-1 and TRBJ1-1; 7 bases fit TRBD1. The V and J ends lost 6 bases and 5 bases, in that order; junction bases with no gene match: 6. Looked up from germline, CDR1 is DFQATT and CDR2 is SNEGSKA (reference sequence). This CDR3 comprises 12 residues.

This rearrangement joins TRBV20-1 to TRBJ2-4; 7 bases are a match to TRBD1. The J call may not be correct, given that the DNA end is closer to TRBJ2-7. Germline CDR1 DFQATT, CDR2 SNEGSKA (reference sequence). This CDR3 has 13 amino acids. The CDR3 loop is CSASTGETYEQYF. DNA for the CDR3: TGCAGTGCTAGCACAGGGGAGACCTACGAGCAGTACTTC.

The chain carries TRBV5-1 and TRBJ2-1, with D maybe TRBD1 (6 bases). V lost 7 bases, J lost 0 bases, and 11 bases lay in between. Germline values: CDR1 SGHRS, CDR2 YFSETQ. The CDR3 covers 14 residues. The CDR3 here is CASGDTSSYNEQFF. The DNA for the CDR3 is TGCGCCAGCGGGGACACTAGCTCCTACAATGAGCAGTTCTTC.

The chain employs TRBV20-1 and TRBJ2-1; the match to TRBD1 covers 7 bases. This CDR3 contains 14 residues. Germline loops: CDR1 DFQATT, CDR2 SNEGSKA (reference sequence). The CDR3 coding sequence is TGCAGCGTGCCTGGGACAGTAAGCTACAATGAGCAGTTCTTC. It encodes CSVPGTVSYNEQFF.

The CDR3 DNA follows: TGCGCCAGCAGCATGTGGACAGGGGGCAGCTATGGCTACACCTTC. Translated, it gives CASSMWTGGSYGYTF. The genes are TRBV5-1 and TRBJ1-2, with 11 bases identical to TRBD1. This CDR3 is built from 15 residues. Trimming removed 4 bases from V and 4 bases from J; junction bases left unmatched: 6. Germline V gives CDR1 SGHRS, CDR2 YFSETQ.

The chain links TRBV15 to TRBJ2-5; D not resolved. Per germline, CDR1 LNHNV and CDR2 YYDKDF (reference sequence). This CDR3 has 13 amino acids. V lost 1 base, J lost 11 bases, and 14 bases lay in between. The CDR3 sequence is CATSRVVYNEQYF. The CDR3 region has the DNA TGTGCCACCAGCAGAGTTGTTTACAATGAGCAGTACTTC.

This clonotype was recorded only once. This rearrangement joins TRBV4-1 to TRBJ1-5; D unclear. Germline CDR1 reads MGHRA; CDR2 reads YSYEKL. The V end was cut by 0 bases, the J end by 3 bases, with 12 bases between. The CDR3 is made up of 16 amino acids. The CDR3 region has the DNA TGCGCCAGCAGCCAAGAGTGGGCAGCGTACAATCAGCCCCAGCATTTT. Translation: CASSQEWAAYNQPQHF.

This clonotype was seen once. V gene TRBV10-3 combines with J gene TRBJ2-3; the D gene is possibly TRBD2 (5 bases). This CDR3 region has 12 residues. The germline V gene encodes CDR1 ENHRY and CDR2 SYGVKD. V dropped 7 bases and J dropped 6 bases, with 11 bases sitting between them. CDR3 in amino acids: CAIKNSADTQYF. The DNA for the CDR3 is TGTGCCATCAAAAATAGCGCGGATACGCAGTATTTT.